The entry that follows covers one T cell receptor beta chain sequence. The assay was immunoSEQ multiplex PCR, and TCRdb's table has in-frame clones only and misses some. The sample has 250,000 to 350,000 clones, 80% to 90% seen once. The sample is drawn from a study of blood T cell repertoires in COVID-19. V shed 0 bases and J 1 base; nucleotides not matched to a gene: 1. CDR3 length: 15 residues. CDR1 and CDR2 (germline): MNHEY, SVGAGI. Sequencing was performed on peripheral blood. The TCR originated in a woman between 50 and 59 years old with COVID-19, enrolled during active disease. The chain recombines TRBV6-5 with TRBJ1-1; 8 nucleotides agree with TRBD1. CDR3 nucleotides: TGTGCCAGCAGTTACTCTGGACAGGGGAACACTGAAGCTTTCTTT. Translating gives CASSYSGQGNTEAFF.